The 10 T cell receptor beta chains in this list originate from one sample, sequenced in a study of T cell repertoires in cytomegalovirus infection. TCRdb redid the calling of the reads with MiXCR, one entry per CDR3 protein. The sample records about 310,000 distinct CDR3 sequences, roughly a tenth being singletons. The specimen was PBMCs. The receptor set was obtained from a human donor in good health (CMV status not recorded). Some clones in this sample may be carry-over from other donors' samples.

This clonotype was seen at least ten times. The gene calls are TRBV20-1 and TRBJ2-1; possible D gene TRBD1, 6 bases. V dropped 1 base and J dropped 6 bases, with 22 bases sitting between them. The CDR3 length is 17 residues. In germline, CDR1 is DFQATT, CDR2 SNEGSKA (reference sequence). The CDR3 sequence: CSARAVGTQGYRNEQFF. The CDR3 region has the DNA TGCAGTGCTAGAGCAGTCGGGACACAGGGTTACCGCAATGAGCAGTTCTTC.

This clonotype showed up many times. The chain employs TRBV7-9 and TRBJ2-5, with D perhaps TRBD2 (6 bases). Trimming took off 5 bases at V and 4 bases at J, with 14 bases between the two ends. This CDR3 contains 14 residues. Germline V lookup: CDR1 SEHNR, CDR2 FQNEAQ (reference sequence). CDR3 protein: CASSPPEGGETQYF. Here the CDR3 DNA reads TGTGCCAGCAGCCCTCCAGAGGGAGGAGAGACCCAGTACTTC.

This clonotype was found many times. The J gene is TRBJ2-2, the V gene TRBV6-1, with 8 bases that match TRBD2. The germline CDR1 and CDR2 sequences are MNHNS and SASEGT. After removal of 5 bases from V and 4 bases from J, the junction contained 9 bases not matched to a gene. The CDR3 has 16 amino acids. CDR3 coding DNA: TGTGCCAGCAGTCGCTCCGGGGGGGCGGGCACCGGGGAGCTGTTTTTT. Translated, it gives CASSRSGGAGTGELFF.

The table lists this clonotype with many counts. The chain uses TRBV6-2 or TRBV6-3 and TRBJ2-7; D tentatively fits TRBD1 or TRBD2 (5 bases each). This CDR3 is 13 amino acids long. Germline CDR1 is MNHEY and CDR2 is SVGEGT. Between the trimmed V and J ends, which lost 5 bases and 4 bases, there was a span of 12 bases. CDR3 amino acids: CASSGPGPYEQYF. CDR3 nucleotides: TGTGCCAGCAGTGGGCCGGGGCCATACGAGCAGTACTTC.

This rearrangement joins TRBV25-1 to TRBJ2-2; D is possibly TRBD1 or TRBD2 (5 bases each). The germline CDR1 and CDR2 sequences are MGHDK and SYGVNS. The CDR3 length is 16 residues. V lost 6 bases and J lost 6, with 20 bases in between. The CDR3 is CASRPMTEGWAGELFF. CDR3 sequence (DNA): TGTGCCAGCAGACCAATGACAGAGGGGTGGGCCGGGGAGCTGTTTTTT.

In this sample, this clonotype turned up many times. The chain is built from TRBV28 and TRBJ1-5, with 12 bases identical to TRBD1. CDR3 size: 16 residues. Germline V gene sequence: CDR1 MDHEN, CDR2 SYDVKM. J gave up 4 bases and V 6 bases, and 7 bases lay outside the gene matches. The CDR3 DNA reads TGTGCCAGCAGATCCGGGACAGGGGGCGAAAATCAGCCCCAGCATTTT. As protein: CASRSGTGGENQPQHF.

This clonotype was counted a few times. The chain employs TRBV28 and TRBJ2-5; D call uncertain. Trimming pared 3 bases from V and 2 bases from J, leaving 19 bases between. The CDR3 length is 17 residues. Per the germline V gene, CDR1 is MDHEN and CDR2 is SYDVKM. The CDR3 loop reads CASSFQPLVSLQETQYF. The CDR3 region has the DNA TGTGCCAGCAGTTTCCAACCGTTAGTGTCCCTACAAGAGACCCAGTACTTC.

At least ten counts were recorded for this clonotype. The chain uses TRBV28 and TRBJ2-3; 13 bases are shared with TRBD2. V shed 1 base and J 8 bases; nucleotides not matched to a gene: 6. CDR1 is MDHEN and CDR2 is SYDVKM in the germline V gene. This CDR3 spans 16 amino acids. Written as DNA, the CDR3 is TGTGCCAGCAGTTTATCACTAGCGGGGGGGCCAGGTACGCAGTATTTT. Translating it yields CASSLSLAGGPGTQYF.

Ten or more counts support this clonotype. V usage is TRBV7-6 and J usage is TRBJ2-7, with D maybe TRBD1 (8 bases). The CDR3 loop spans 15 amino acids. Between the trimmed V and J ends, which lost 1 base and 7 bases, there was a span of 17 bases. CDR1 SGHVS and CDR2 FNYEAQ come from the germline V gene. CDR3 DNA: TGTGCCAGCAGCTTAGGGACAGGGACTACGGGGGAGCAGTACTTC. It codes for CASSLGTGTTGEQYF.

About this clonotype: Compared with germline, one end of the junction differs, possibly owing to a read error. The chain has TRBV28 and TRBJ2-2; 8 bases map to TRBD1. The CDR3 has 15 residues. From germline, CDR1 is MDHEN and CDR2 SYDVKM. Here the CDR3 DNA reads TGTGCCAGCAGCTCCGGACAGGGAAACACCAGGGAGCTGTTTTTT. Translation gives CASSSGQGNTRELFF.